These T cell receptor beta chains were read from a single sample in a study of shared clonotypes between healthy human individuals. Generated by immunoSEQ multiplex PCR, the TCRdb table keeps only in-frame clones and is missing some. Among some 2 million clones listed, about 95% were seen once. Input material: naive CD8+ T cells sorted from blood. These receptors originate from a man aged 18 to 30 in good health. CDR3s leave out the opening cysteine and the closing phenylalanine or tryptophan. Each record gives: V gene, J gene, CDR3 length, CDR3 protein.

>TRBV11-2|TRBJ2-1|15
ASSGLAGGSSYNEQF
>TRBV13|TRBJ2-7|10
ASSPQGGEQY
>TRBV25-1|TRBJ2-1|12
ASTPLASYNEQF
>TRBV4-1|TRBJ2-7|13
ASSQLILASYEQY
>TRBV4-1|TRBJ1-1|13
ASSQVYRTNTEAF
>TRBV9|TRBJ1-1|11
ASSRTVNTEAF
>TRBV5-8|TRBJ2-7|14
ASSLLRGTGTYEQY
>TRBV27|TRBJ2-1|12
ASSPQSSYNEQF
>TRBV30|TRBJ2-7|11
AWSVEGEYEQY
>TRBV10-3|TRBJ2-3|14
AISELDWGETDTQY
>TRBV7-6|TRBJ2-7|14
ASSPMAGPQVYEQY
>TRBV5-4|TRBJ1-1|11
ASSFEKRTEAF
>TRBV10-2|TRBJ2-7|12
ASSDGDYLYEQY
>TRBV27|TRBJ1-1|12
ASGSRAQGLEAF
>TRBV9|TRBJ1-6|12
ASSPGQGDSPLH
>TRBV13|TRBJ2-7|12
ASSPGGSSYEQY
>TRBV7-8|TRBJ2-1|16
ASTNRMASASGDNEQF
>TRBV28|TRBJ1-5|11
ASSLEEDQPQH